This TCR beta chain derives from a study of blood T cell repertoires in COVID-19. Whole-study context: There were acute and convalescent COVID-19 samples, and they came from the United States, Italy and Spain.

Patients in Seattle were enrolled during active infection, then followed longitudinally. Authors' methods: Counts of nucleated cells, estimated from reference gene primer amplification, were obtained. Assay used: immunoSEQ multiplex PCR; TCRdb lists only in-frame clones, some missing. D and trimming come from the DNA, and the V and J calls and clone size come from that table. The sample lists hundreds of thousands of clones; 90% to 95% were seen once. Germline values: CDR1 KGHSH, CDR2 LQKENI. The CDR3 covers 15 residues. The V end lost 6 bases, the J end lost 4 bases, and 17 bases lay between the germline ends.

The sample comprised peripheral blood. This receptor was obtained from a man aged 55 to 70 with COVID-19, enrolled during active disease. The J gene is TRBJ2-3, the V gene TRBV18, with TRBD1 as a possible D gene (6 bases). The CDR3 nucleotides are TGTGCCAGCTCCACCAATAAAGGGGGTGCAGATACGCAGTATTTT. This gives the protein CASSTNKGGADTQYF.